These T cell receptor beta chains were read from a single sample in a study of metastatic and nonmetastatic thyroid tumors. TCRdb redid the clone calls on the PCR reads using MiXCR. Here the sample spans under 20,000 clones, roughly 17% being singletons. Sequencing was carried out using blood. The receptor set was obtained from a male donor with papillary thyroid cancer or a benign thyroid nodule (not recorded which). Some clones in this sample may be carry-over from other donors' samples. Both conserved end residues are part of each CDR3. Fields, in order: D gene, clone size, V gene, J gene, CDR3 DNA, CDR3 protein. A D gene is named only where the DNA matches it firmly. Some rows mark clone size as missing; the rest say once, few, many or name a class of expanded clone.

D: TRBD1
size: many
V: TRBV27
J: TRBJ2-5
DNA: TGTGCCAGCAACTTGACAGGGTTGGAGACCCAGTACTTC
CDR3: CASNLTGLETQYF

D: NA
size: NA
V: TRBV5-8
J: TRBJ1-3
DNA: TGTGCCAGCAGCTTGGCTACGAGGGCTGGAAACACCATATATTTT
CDR3: CASSLATRAGNTIYF

D: TRBD2
size: medium-sized
V: TRBV20-1
J: TRBJ2-2
DNA: TGCAGTGCTAGAGAGGGACTAGCGTCCCAACGAGGCGGGGAGCTGTTTTTT
CDR3: CSAREGLASQRGGELFF

D: NA
size: many
V: TRBV7-2
J: TRBJ1-2
DNA: TGTGCCAGCAGCCCAAGGGCAGGGTCGGATGGCTACACCTTC
CDR3: CASSPRAGSDGYTF

D: NA
size: NA
V: TRBV11-2
J: TRBJ1-6
DNA: TGTGCCAGCAGCTTAGTGGCTCTAAATTCACCCCTCCACTTT
CDR3: CASSLVALNSPLHF

D: NA
size: many
V: TRBV5-1
J: TRBJ2-1
DNA: TGCGCCAGCAGACAGCGAGATGAGCAGTTCTTC
CDR3: CASRQRDEQFF

D: NA
size: many
V: TRBV5-1
J: TRBJ1-1
DNA: TGCGCCAGCAGCTTGGGGGACTCCCGGACTGAAGCTTTCTTT
CDR3: CASSLGDSRTEAFF

D: TRBD1
size: NA
V: TRBV24-1
J: TRBJ2-1
DNA: TGTGCCACCAGTGATACTCGTCCGGGACAGGGGGGAAACAATGAGCAGTTCTTC
CDR3: CATSDTRPGQGGNNEQFF

D: NA
size: few
V: TRBV12-3/TRBV12-4
J: TRBJ2-2
DNA: TGTGCCAGTAGTTTCCGACCTGAGACCGGGGAGCTGTTTTTT
CDR3: CASSFRPETGELFF

D: NA
size: medium-sized
V: TRBV30
J: TRBJ2-7
DNA: TGTGCCTGGAGTCAGGACTACAAGGTCTACGAGCAGTACTTC
CDR3: CAWSQDYKVYEQYF

D: TRBD1
size: many
V: TRBV28
J: TRBJ1-2
DNA: TGTGCCAGCACCGACAGGGGGGGGATCTATGGCTACACCTTC
CDR3: CASTDRGGIYGYTF

D: NA
size: NA
V: TRBV20-1
J: TRBJ2-7
DNA: TGCAGTGCTAGAGGAGACACCTACGAGCAGTACTTC
CDR3: CSARGDTYEQYF

D: TRBD2
size: many
V: TRBV6-1
J: TRBJ2-1
DNA: TGTGCCAGCAGTAAAAGACTAGCGGGAGATAATGAGCAGTTCTTC
CDR3: CASSKRLAGDNEQFF

D: NA
size: NA
V: TRBV11-2
J: TRBJ2-1
DNA: TGTGCCAGCAGCTCCTTTCGATCCCCTGATTACAATGAGCAGTTCTTC
CDR3: CASSSFRSPDYNEQFF

D: TRBD2
size: NA
V: TRBV28
J: TRBJ2-2
DNA: TGTGCCAGCAGTTGGGGGCTAGCGGGCACCGGGGAGCTGTTTTTT
CDR3: CASSWGLAGTGELFF

D: NA
size: few
V: TRBV30
J: TRBJ2-6
DNA: TGTGCCTGGAGTGTAGGTGAATCTGGGGCCAACGTCCTGACTTTC
CDR3: CAWSVGESGANVLTF

D: NA
size: many
V: TRBV18
J: TRBJ2-7
DNA: TGTGCCAGCTCACCAGAATCCCACGAGCAGTACTTC
CDR3: CASSPESHEQYF

D: TRBD1
size: NA
V: TRBV6-2/TRBV6-3
J: TRBJ2-7
DNA: TGTGCCAGCAGTTTCACTTTGACAGGGGGATCCTACGAGCAGTACTTC
CDR3: CASSFTLTGGSYEQYF

D: TRBD2
size: many
V: TRBV12-5
J: TRBJ2-7
DNA: TGTGCTAGTGGTTTGAGGGTACTAGCGGGATATACCTACGAGCAGTACTTC
CDR3: CASGLRVLAGYTYEQYF

D: TRBD1
size: few
V: TRBV19
J: TRBJ2-6
DNA: TGTGCCAGTAGTATTGACAGGGCCGGGGCCAACGTCCTGACTTTC
CDR3: CASSIDRAGANVLTF

D: TRBD2
size: many
V: TRBV3-1
J: TRBJ2-3
DNA: TGTGCCAGCAGCCCAGGCCGACTAGCAGGGTATTTCACAGATACGCAGTATTTT
CDR3: CASSPGRLAGYFTDTQYF

D: NA
size: medium-sized
V: TRBV7-2
J: TRBJ2-1
DNA: TGTGCCAGCCCAAATGAGCAGTTCTTC
CDR3: CASPNEQFF

D: NA
size: medium-sized
V: TRBV6-5
J: TRBJ2-2
DNA: TGTGCCAGCAGTTACTCGACACAGAACACCGGGGAGCTGTTTTTT
CDR3: CASSYSTQNTGELFF

D: NA
size: many
V: TRBV20-1
J: TRBJ2-7
DNA: TGCAGTGCTTGTGGTCGGAACTCCTACGAGCAGTACTTC
CDR3: CSACGRNSYEQYF

D: TRBD2
size: many
V: TRBV2
J: TRBJ2-7
DNA: TGTGCCAGTGCCCCGGGACTAGGCGAGCAGTACTTC
CDR3: CASAPGLGEQYF

D: TRBD2
size: many
V: TRBV29-1
J: TRBJ2-3
DNA: TGCAGCGTTGAACTAGCGGGAGGGCCGGAGGCAGATACGCAGTATTTT
CDR3: CSVELAGGPEADTQYF

D: NA
size: NA
V: TRBV5-5
J: TRBJ2-5
DNA: TGTGCCAGCAGCCCCCAGGGCAGGAGTGGGGAGACCCGGTACTTC
CDR3: CASSPQGRSGETRYF

D: NA
size: once
V: TRBV4-3
J: TRBJ2-3
DNA: TGCGCCAGCCGGCCGAAAGGGAGAACAGATACGCAGTATTTT
CDR3: CASRPKGRTDTQYF

D: TRBD1
size: NA
V: TRBV6-4
J: TRBJ2-1
DNA: TGTGCCAGCAGTTACCAGGGGGCTAATGAGCAGTTCTTC
CDR3: CASSYQGANEQFF

D: NA
size: medium-sized
V: TRBV5-1
J: TRBJ2-2
DNA: TGCGCCAGCAGCCCAGGTGGGGGGAACACCGGGGAGCTGTTTTTT
CDR3: CASSPGGGNTGELFF

D: NA
size: many
V: TRBV19
J: TRBJ2-2
DNA: TGTGCCAGTAGTATTCCCACCGGGGAGCTGTTTTTT
CDR3: CASSIPTGELFF

D: NA
size: many
V: TRBV28
J: TRBJ2-7
DNA: TGTGCCAGCAGTTCCCGGGGCAGGGGCTCCTACGAGCAGTACTTC
CDR3: CASSSRGRGSYEQYF

D: NA
size: NA
V: TRBV11-1
J: TRBJ1-6
DNA: TGTGCCAGCAGCCGGGACTATAATTCACCCCTCCACTTT
CDR3: CASSRDYNSPLHF

D: NA
size: many
V: TRBV7-2
J: TRBJ2-5
DNA: TGTGCCAGCAGCTTAGCTGTGTCTAGCGTCCAAGAGACCCAGTACTTC
CDR3: CASSLAVSSVQETQYF

D: TRBD2
size: few
V: TRBV12-3/TRBV12-4
J: TRBJ2-7
DNA: TGTGCCAGCAGTAGCGGGGGGGAGTCCTACGAGCAGTACTTC
CDR3: CASSSGGESYEQYF

D: NA
size: NA
V: TRBV12-3/TRBV12-4
J: TRBJ2-1
DNA: TGTGCCAGCAGCCTCGTTGGGGGGCTGGTTGAGCAGTTCTTC
CDR3: CASSLVGGLVEQFF

D: NA
size: NA
V: TRBV6-5
J: TRBJ1-1
DNA: TGTGCCAGCAGTTACCAGGGCAGGACTGAAGCTTTCTTT
CDR3: CASSYQGRTEAFF

D: TRBD2
size: medium-sized
V: TRBV12-3/TRBV12-4
J: TRBJ2-7
DNA: TGTGCCAGCAGCCGAAGCGGGAGGGCCTTCTTAGAGCAGTACTTC
CDR3: CASSRSGRAFLEQYF

D: NA
size: medium-sized
V: TRBV4-2
J: TRBJ1-5
DNA: TGTGCCAGCAGCCAAGATTCAGGGTTTGTTCAGCCCCAGCATTTT
CDR3: CASSQDSGFVQPQHF

D: NA
size: many
V: TRBV11-2
J: TRBJ2-5
DNA: TGTGCCAGCACCATCTCACGGGGAGAGACCCAGTACTTC
CDR3: CASTISRGETQYF

D: TRBD1
size: NA
V: TRBV28
J: TRBJ2-7
DNA: TGTGCCAGCAGTTCCCCATCGGCCGGGACAGTAACCTACGAGCAGTACTTC
CDR3: CASSSPSAGTVTYEQYF

D: TRBD2
size: many
V: TRBV7-3
J: TRBJ2-1
DNA: TGTGCCAGCAGCTTAAAGAGCGGGAGCTACAATGAGCAGTTCTTC
CDR3: CASSLKSGSYNEQFF

D: NA
size: many
V: TRBV5-1
J: TRBJ2-3
DNA: TGCGCCAGCAGCTTGGATGCTTTATCTGATACGCAGTATTTT
CDR3: CASSLDALSDTQYF

D: TRBD2
size: NA
V: TRBV7-8
J: TRBJ2-5
DNA: TGTGCAACCACGGGACTAGCGTTAATCAAGCGGGAGACCCAGTACTTC
CDR3: CATTGLALIKRETQYF

D: NA
size: NA
V: TRBV3-1
J: TRBJ1-1
DNA: TGTGCCAGCAGCCGACATGGGTTGGTGAACACTGAAGCTTTCTTC
CDR3: CASSRHGLVNTEAFF

D: TRBD1
size: many
V: TRBV27
J: TRBJ2-7
DNA: TGTGCCAGCAGTCCTCACCGGGACAGGGTGAGAGAGCAGTACTTC
CDR3: CASSPHRDRVREQYF

D: NA
size: many
V: TRBV29-1
J: TRBJ1-1
DNA: TGCAGCCTCGGGGAGACTGAAGCTTTCTTT
CDR3: CSLGETEAFF

D: NA
size: many
V: TRBV5-1
J: TRBJ2-2
DNA: TGCGCCAGCAGCTTTAGTACCCCCGGGACCGGGGAGCTGTTTTTT
CDR3: CASSFSTPGTGELFF

D: NA
size: few
V: TRBV28
J: TRBJ1-2
DNA: TGTGCCACCATTTACGCGGGGGCTTTTGGCTACACCTTC
CDR3: CATIYAGAFGYTF

D: NA
size: medium-sized
V: TRBV20-1
J: TRBJ2-7
DNA: TGCAGTGCTTTGCCCCCCATCAAAAAGACTTTAACCGAGCAGTACTTC
CDR3: CSALPPIKKTLTEQYF

D: NA
size: medium-sized
V: TRBV12-3/TRBV12-4
J: TRBJ2-1
DNA: TGTGCCAGCAGTTTGAGGTCCGCGGGTATGTCGCACGAGCAGTTCTTC
CDR3: CASSLRSAGMSHEQFF